The 21 T cell receptor beta chains below were found in one sample sequenced in a study of T cells in tumors after PD-1 blockade. Produced via immunoSEQ multiplex PCR; TCRdb's table is partial and in-frame only. The sample has roughly 20,000 clones, approximately 84% seen once. The specimen comprised PBMCs, sampled after anti-PD-1 therapy. Receptors were obtained from a human donor with advanced basal cell or squamous cell carcinoma (not recorded which).

V gene TRBV7-3 combines with J gene TRBJ1-3; D possibly corresponds to TRBD1 (5 bases). Trimming took off 5 bases at V and 0 bases at J, with 14 bases between the two ends. CDR3 size: 16 residues. Per germline, CDR1 SGHTA and CDR2 FQGTGA. In DNA form, the CDR3 reads TGTGCCAGCAGCGCTAATCCGGGACCCTCTGGAAACACCATATATTTT. It yields the protein CASSANPGPSGNTIYF.

The rearrangement links TRBV5-1 to TRBJ1-2; tentatively, D is TRBD1 (6 bases). Germline assignment: CDR1 SGHRS and CDR2 YFSETQ. The V gene lost 2 bases and the J gene lost 4 bases, with 12 bases spanning the gap. CDR3 length: 14 amino acids. CDR3 nucleotide sequence: TGCGCCAGCAGCTTCGCAGGGGCGGCCTATGGCTACACCTTC. This translates into CASSFAGAAYGYTF.

The chain couples TRBV4-1 to TRBJ1-4, with D possibly being TRBD1 (5 bases). The CDR3 totals 13 residues. V was clipped by 4 bases and J by 6 bases, with 9 bases between them. The germline V gene encodes CDR1 MGHRA and CDR2 YSYEKL. CDR3 DNA: TGCGCCAGCAGCCGAGACAGTGATGAAAAACTGTTTTTT. It codes for CASSRDSDEKLFF.

The chain is built from TRBV9 and TRBJ2-7, with a tentative D call TRBD2 (5 bases). Between the trimmed V and J ends, which lost 4 bases and 0 bases, there was a span of 11 bases. The CDR3 spans 14 residues. CDR1 is SGDLS, CDR2 YYNGEE, per germline. The CDR3 spells CASSPAAGSYEQYF. DNA of the CDR3: TGTGCCAGCAGCCCCGCTGCGGGCTCCTACGAGCAGTACTTC.

This clone was detected only a few times. The rearrangement uses TRBV7-8 and TRBJ2-1; no reliable D call. The germline gives CDR1 SGHVS, CDR2 FQNEAQ. This CDR3 has 12 residues. V shed 4 bases and J shed 8 bases, with 9 bases lying between them. In nucleotides, the CDR3 is TGTGCCAGCAGCTCCATCCGTGATGAGCAGTTCTTC. This translates into CASSSIRDEQFF.

The chain combines TRBV5-1 with TRBJ2-2, with TRBD1 identical over 10 bases. V was clipped by 4 bases and J by 5 bases; unmatched bases: 11. The germline V gene has CDR1 SGHRS and CDR2 YFSETQ. The CDR3 sequence is 17 residues long. Here the CDR3 reads CASSPRDRGVYTGELFF. CDR3 sequence (DNA): TGCGCCAGCAGCCCCCGGGACAGGGGAGTTTATACCGGGGAGCTGTTTTTT.

The rearrangement links TRBV7-9 to TRBJ2-3; D is unresolved. This CDR3 is built from 15 residues. Germline V CDR1 and CDR2: SEHNR, FQNEAQ (reference sequence). The V gene lost 6 bases and the J gene lost 0 bases, with 13 bases spanning the gap. The CDR3 reads CASRPRGISTDTQYF. CDR3 nucleotide sequence: TGTGCCAGCAGGCCCCGTGGCATAAGCACAGATACGCAGTATTTT.

This chain connects TRBV19 to TRBJ1-5; D is perhaps TRBD1 (6 bases). The CDR3 sequence is 15 residues long. CDR1 and CDR2 from the germline V gene are LNHDA and SQIVND (reference sequence). Trimming removed 1 base at V and 1 base at J, with 8 bases between. Here the CDR3 reads CASSIGRGSNQPQHF. The CDR3 DNA is TGTGCCAGTAGTATAGGCAGGGGAAGCAATCAGCCCCAGCATTTT.

This chain links TRBV27 with TRBJ1-6; tentative D call: TRBD1 (5 bases). This CDR3 has 15 residues. Germline V gives CDR1 MNHEY, CDR2 SMNVEV (reference sequence). V lost 0 bases to trimming and J lost 10 bases, with 13 bases between them. This chain's CDR3 is CASSLSQGSGSPLHF. CDR3 DNA: TGTGCCAGCAGTTTATCGCAGGGTAGCGGCTCACCCCTCCACTTT.

The V and J genes are TRBV5-1 and TRBJ1-1, with 8 bases identical to TRBD1. CDR1 and CDR2 (germline): SGHRS, YFSETQ. The junction had 8 bases not matched to a gene; V was cut back by 3 bases and J by 4 bases. The CDR3 covers 15 residues. The CDR3 protein is CASSWAGGEGTEAFF. CDR3 in DNA: TGCGCCAGCAGCTGGGCAGGGGGCGAGGGCACTGAAGCTTTCTTT.

CDR3: CASMPLGRGGQNEQFF. Here the CDR3 DNA reads TGTGCCAGTATGCCCCTGGGGCGGGGGGGTCAGAATGAGCAGTTCTTC. The chain carries TRBV19 and TRBJ2-1; 9 bases map to TRBD2. Losses at the gene ends were 7 bases for V and 7 bases for J; bases not matched to a gene: 14. The CDR3 is 16 residues long. The germline V gene encodes CDR1 LNHDA and CDR2 SQIVND (reference sequence).

V is TRBV3-1 (or the pseudogene TRBV3-2) and J is TRBJ2-5; D assignment may be TRBD1 or TRBD2 (5 bases each). The CDR3 loop spans 15 amino acids. V lost 5 bases, J lost 2 bases, and 15 bases lay in between. The germline CDR1 and CDR2 sequences are LGHDT and YNNKEL (reference sequence). CDR3 sequence: CASSSRGLGQETQYF. The CDR3 DNA reads TGTGCCAGCAGCAGCCGGGGCCTGGGGCAAGAGACCCAGTACTTC.

Only one count was recorded for this clone. CDR3 sequence (DNA): TGTGCCAGCAGCGGAACAGGGCTCAATCAGCCCCAGCATTTT. This gives the protein CASSGTGLNQPQHF. The rearrangement joins TRBV7-9 to TRBJ1-5, with a possible D match to TRBD1 (6 bases). The CDR3 loop spans 14 amino acids. The ends were cut back, 5 bases at V and 3 bases at J, with 11 bases in the middle. In germline, CDR1 is SEHNR, CDR2 FQNEAQ (reference sequence).

The chain combines TRBV7-9 with TRBJ2-5; 14 bases map to TRBD2. The V gene's germline CDR1 is SEHNR and CDR2 FQNEAQ (reference sequence). CDR3 length: 16 residues. Trimming took 5 bases from V and 5 from J; bases not matched to a gene: 7. The CDR3 DNA sequence: TGTGCCAGCAGCCCAGGGACTAGCGGGAGCTCCGAGACCCAGTACTTC. Translating it yields CASSPGTSGSSETQYF.

The J gene is TRBJ1-2, the V gene TRBV5-1; D may be TRBD1 (6 bases). Trimming took 0 bases from V and 4 from J, leaving 10 bases between them. The CDR3 is 14 residues long. Germline CDR1 reads SGHRS; CDR2 reads YFSETQ. DNA of the CDR3: TGCGCCAGCAGCTTGGATAGGGGGAGCTATGGCTACACCTTC. Protein product: CASSLDRGSYGYTF.

V gene TRBV3-1 (or the pseudogene TRBV3-2) combines with J gene TRBJ2-1; 12 nucleotides align to TRBD2. The ends lost 4 bases at V and 6 bases at J; junction bases unmatched: 25. The CDR3 extends over 22 amino acids. Germline V lookup: CDR1 LGHDT, CDR2 YNNKEL (reference sequence). The CDR3 spells CASSPRQGGLAGGPLSINEQFF. The CDR3 DNA sequence: TGTGCCAGCAGCCCACGACAGGGAGGGCTAGCGGGGGGGCCCTTGAGTATCAATGAGCAGTTCTTC.

This sequence joins TRBV7-6 and TRBJ2-5; a possible D gene is TRBD1 (5 bases). The CDR3 has 15 amino acids. Germline CDR1 is SGHVS and CDR2 is FNYEAQ. The V and J ends lost 5 bases and 4 bases respectively, with 17 bases between them. CDR3 nucleotides: TGTGCCAGCAGCGCAGGGATATCCTGGGGAGAGACCCAGTACTTC. It yields the protein CASSAGISWGETQYF.

The chain employs TRBV5-1 and TRBJ1-1; the D is unclear. Trimming left V 1 base short and J 1 base short, with 5 bases between. This CDR3 is 13 amino acids long. The germline V gene has CDR1 SGHRS and CDR2 YFSETQ. CDR3 bases: TGCGCCAGCAGCTTGAATCCGAACACTGAAGCTTTCTTT. It yields the protein CASSLNPNTEAFF.

The chain joins TRBV5-4 to TRBJ2-5, with 7 nucleotides matching TRBD1. Trimming took 3 bases from V and 5 from J; bases not matched to a gene: 7. CDR3 length: 14 residues. Germline lookup yields CDR1 SGHNT and CDR2 YYREEE (reference sequence). The CDR3 DNA reads as TGTGCCAGCAGCTCCGACAGGGAACTTGAGACCCAGTACTTC. Translating it yields CASSSDRELETQYF. Full variable domain (remainder filled in from reference TRBV5-4 and TRBJ2-5): ETGVTQSPTHLIKTRGQQVTLRCSSQSGHNTVSWYQQALGQGPQFIFQYYREEENGRGNFPPRFSGLQFPNYSSELNVNALELDDSALYLCASSSDRELETQYFGPGTRLLVL.

In its sample, this clone is medium-sized. J is TRBJ2-7 and V is TRBV6-1, with D tentatively TRBD2 (5 bases). The CDR3 contains 15 residues. The germline V and J ends were trimmed by 3 bases and 5 bases, with 17 bases remaining between them. CDR1 MNHNS and CDR2 SASEGT come from the germline V gene. The CDR3 DNA is TGTGCCAGCAGTGATTTCAGCGGTGGGTGGGACGAGCAGTACTTC. The encoded protein is CASSDFSGGWDEQYF.

This clone qualifies as medium-sized. The chain is built from TRBV11-3 and TRBJ2-7; D gene uncertain. The ends were cut back, 1 base at V and 0 bases at J, with 10 bases in the middle. The CDR3 is 15 residues long. Looked up from germline, CDR1 is SGHNT and CDR2 is YENEEA. CDR3 sequence: CASSLGVAASYEQYF. CDR3 nucleotide sequence: TGTGCCAGCAGCTTAGGCGTAGCAGCCTCCTACGAGCAGTACTTC.